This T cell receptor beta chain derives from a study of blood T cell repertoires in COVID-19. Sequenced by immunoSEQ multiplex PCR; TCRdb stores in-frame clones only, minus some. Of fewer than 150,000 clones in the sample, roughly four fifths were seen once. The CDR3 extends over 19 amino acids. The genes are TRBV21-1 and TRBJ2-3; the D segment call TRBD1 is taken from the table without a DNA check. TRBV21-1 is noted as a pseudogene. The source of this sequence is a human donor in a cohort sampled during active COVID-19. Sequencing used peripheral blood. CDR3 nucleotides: TGTGCCAGCAGCCAAAAAAGCCAACAGGGGGAACTATACACAGATACGCAGTATTTT. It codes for CASSQKSQQGELYTDTQYF.